Sequencing of this T cell receptor (beta chain) was carried out in a study of T cells after yellow fever vaccination (dated by TCRdb to 2018 to 2020). Broadly, across the study: Libraries from fractions with low cell numbers were prepared with the SMART-Seq v4 Ultra Low Input RNA kit. To track T-cell clones before and after primary and booster YFV17D yellow fever vaccination, bulk TCR alpha and beta repertoires were sequenced longitudinally. Two healthy male donors made up the cohort, one aged 18 to 30 years and the other aged 30 to 40 years. Blood was drawn at multiple timepoints before and after primary and secondary immunization, with bulk PBMC replicates and cell subsets isolated. What the research found in general, with its limitations: Computational filtering was required because FACS-sorted repertoires could contain abundant contaminating clonotypes from the bulk population. Because the study included only a couple of donors, the extent to which the findings can be generalized is limited. A small share of clonotypes was detected in both CD4 and CD8 compartments, with the overlap likely arising from convergent recombination. Most clones expanded after primary vaccination were re-detected after the booster (about 95% of CD4 and 88% of CD8), suggesting broad memory maintenance. The secondary T-cell response was weaker than the primary response but faster, peaking on day 5 instead of day 15.

CDR3 length: 13 amino acids, cysteine to phenylalanine. Kept here is only the CDR3 DNA, which spans 39 bases and is read in frame from base 1. As encoded in the germline V gene (reference sequence), CDR1 is DFQATT while CDR2 is SNEGSKA. V gives up 5 bases and J gives up 7 bases, and the segment between their germline ends measures 15 bases. Sequencing was performed on an Illumina NovaSeq 6000. TCR cDNA was synthesized by 5'RACE template switching, through which a universal primer site and unique molecular identifiers were introduced. Priming for cDNA synthesis came from both the TCR alpha and TCR beta constant segments. Library amplification involved two PCR steps, and the second step added sample barcodes and sequencing adapters. Sequencing of libraries was performed on Illumina HiSeq 2500 (2x100 bp) or NovaSeq (2x150 bp). The study's own analysis went as follows. Reads were demultiplexed and collapsed into UMI consensus sequences with MIGEC, and V(D)J alignment was performed with MiXCR. Clonotypes responding to the vaccine were identified with edgeR on replicate PBMC samples, with the criteria of FDR below 0.01 and a log2 fold change above 5 up to day 15. Each bulk clonotype was labeled CD4 or CD8 based on which sequenced repertoire, CD4 or CD8, contained the clonotype at higher abundance. TCRdb reanalyzed the raw reads on its own, using fastp at Q25 for trimming and MiXCR for clone calling, and kept in-frame beta chains. Identical CDR3 protein sequences are pooled into one entry, listed with their most common genes and DNA. The V and J calls follow TCRdb's processing rather than the paper's. In all, the sample holds hundreds of thousands of distinct CDR3 sequences, and around 3.9% of those were seen once. The leading ten clones occupy 23% of the sample.

This clonotype has at least ten counts. The antigen it recognizes is unknown. One base away there is no much larger clone; base qualities are not given. What the treatment or condition label conveys for this sample: live attenuated yellow fever vaccine strain. At each blood-draw timepoint, two biological replicates of bulk PBMCs were obtained. A standard Ficoll-Paque protocol was used to isolate PBMCs from peripheral blood. RNA was extracted with TriZol from bulk PBMCs, CD4 and CD8 fractions, and dextramer-positive and dextramer-negative fractions. The chain links TRBV20-1 with TRBJ1-5, with TRBD1 perhaps the D gene, on 6 matching bases. The sequence derives from a man aged 18 to 30 who received the YFV17D yellow fever vaccine. The sequencing here drew on PBMCs, taken on the day of the yellow fever booster vaccination. The DNA sequence reads TGCAGTGCTCTCGACAGGAAAGGGCAGCCCCAGCATTTT. This encodes CSALDRKGQPQHF.